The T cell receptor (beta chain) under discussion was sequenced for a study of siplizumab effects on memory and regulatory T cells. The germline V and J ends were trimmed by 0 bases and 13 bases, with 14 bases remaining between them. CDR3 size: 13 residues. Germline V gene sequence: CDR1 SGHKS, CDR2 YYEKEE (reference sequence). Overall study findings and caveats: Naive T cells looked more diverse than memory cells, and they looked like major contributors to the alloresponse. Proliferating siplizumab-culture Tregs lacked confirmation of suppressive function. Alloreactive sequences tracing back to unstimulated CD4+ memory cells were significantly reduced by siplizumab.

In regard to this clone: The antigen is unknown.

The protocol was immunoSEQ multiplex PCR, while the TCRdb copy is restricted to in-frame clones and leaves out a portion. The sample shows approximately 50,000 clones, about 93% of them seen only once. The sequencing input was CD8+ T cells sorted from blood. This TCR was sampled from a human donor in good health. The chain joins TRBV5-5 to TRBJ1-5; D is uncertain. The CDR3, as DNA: TGTGCCAGCAGCTTGGACGTTTCTTCGGTACAGCATTTT. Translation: CASSLDVSSVQHF.